A selection of T cell receptor beta chains follows, all from one sample in a study of regulatory T cells in long-lasting Graves disease. TCRdb re-analysed the multiplex PCR reads in MiXCR, keeping a single row per CDR3 protein. Here the sample spans about 470,000 distinct CDR3 sequences, 20% being singletons. The sequences come from peripheral blood mononuclear cells (PBMCs), collected when the disease was refractory, from a patient treated with antithyroid drugs. These receptor sequences come from a female donor with Graves disease. The CDR3 runs from the conserved cysteine through the conserved F or W. Each record gives: J gene, V gene, CDR3 length, CDR3 protein.

TRBJ2-5 TRBV11-2 11 CASSFIETQYF
TRBJ2-5 TRBV2 11 CASSDGETQYF
TRBJ2-2 TRBV6-2/TRBV6-3 18 CASSYSPLGRSNTGELFF
TRBJ1-2 TRBV7-2 15 CASSLGAGGGYGYTF
TRBJ2-5 TRBV6-5 14 CASSYGGSKETQYF
TRBJ2-4 TRBV29-1 14 CSVVVREGGNIQYF
TRBJ2-2 TRBV20-1 15 CSASELAGGTGELFF
TRBJ2-2 TRBV29-1 15 CSVEDLGQEGGELFF
TRBJ2-7 TRBV7-3 15 CASSPWGTSIDEQYF
TRBJ2-1 TRBV27 15 CASSPRGQRYNEQFF
TRBJ1-5 TRBV28 15 CASSFGSGLGQPQHF
TRBJ2-5 TRBV28 15 CASSFSLELQETQYF
TRBJ2-5 TRBV28 18 CASSSLRASSMEQETQYF
TRBJ1-2 TRBV6-1 13 CASRQDRGLGYTF
TRBJ2-7 TRBV3-1 14 CASSQESSSYEQYF
TRBJ1-5 TRBV2 14 CASNSGSPNQPQHF
TRBJ2-1 TRBV14 14 CASSHFMRSNEQFF
TRBJ2-1 TRBV28 13 CASSTMAGNEQFF
TRBJ2-2 TRBV7-8 17 CASSPGASGRDTGELFF
TRBJ2-7 TRBV19 16 CATSDTRHVSPYEQYF
TRBJ2-6 TRBV28 16 CASSFPRREGANVLTF
TRBJ2-5 TRBV6-9 16 CASSYRSGLAQETQYF
TRBJ1-1 TRBV19 13 CASSPGYNTEAFF
TRBJ2-5 TRBV6-5 14 CASSFFAGAETQYF
TRBJ2-7 TRBV20-1 16 CSARGGGWGVSYEQYF
TRBJ2-7 TRBV7-9 16 CASSSRDPGLGYEQYF
TRBJ1-1 TRBV4-1 13 CASSHPSGPEAFF
TRBJ2-7 TRBV12-3/TRBV12-4 11 CASGRSSEQYF
TRBJ2-5 TRBV24-1 15 CATSDPTGGKETQYF
TRBJ1-3 TRBV5-4 13 CASSLVTGNTIYF
TRBJ1-2 TRBV27 13 CASSHRGGYGYTF
TRBJ1-5 TRBV27 14 CASSPGQGYQPQHF
TRBJ2-1 TRBV7-2 13 CASSLWDYNEQFF
TRBJ2-7 TRBV7-6 16 CASSLWSSGSFYEQYF
TRBJ1-2 TRBV27 14 CASSPVERSYGYTF
TRBJ2-2 TRBV28 15 CASSYSGTDTGELFF
TRBJ2-7 TRBV11-2 15 CASSFTPGLAYEQYF
TRBJ1-1 TRBV2 14 CARALDSANTEAFF
TRBJ2-5 TRBV29-1 12 CSANSLQETQYF
TRBJ2-7 TRBV7-9 16 CASSQLGSAVEHEQYF
TRBJ2-5 TRBV9 14 CASSAVSGVETQYF
TRBJ2-7 TRBV3-1 12 CASSQAGRPQYF